This TCR beta chain appears in the sequencing data of a study of blood T cell repertoires in COVID-19. Looking at the study overall: Sites across the United States, Italy and Spain contributed samples from acute and convalescent COVID-19. Sources were T cells, B-cell-depleted T cells, or PBMCs; the material itself was cDNA or gDNA.

V lost 2 bases, J lost 7 bases, and 13 bases lay in between. This CDR3 is 13 amino acids long. CDR1 is SGHRS and CDR2 is YFSETQ in the germline V gene. Per the authors' pipeline: Counts of nucleated cells, estimated from reference gene primer amplification, were obtained. Sequencing was performed with immunoSEQ multiplex PCR; in TCRdb, only in-frame clones are kept and a portion is missing. The DNA gave D and trimming, while V, J and clone size come from that table. The sample records 85,000 to 95,000 clones, around 86% being singletons. The chain combines TRBV5-1 with TRBJ2-7; possibly TRBD2 for D (5 bases). Sequenced sample: peripheral blood. This receptor was taken from a human donor in a cohort sampled during active COVID-19. CDR3 in DNA: TGCGCCAGCAGCTTCCCGGACGGCGGGGAGCAGTACTTC. It yields the protein CASSFPDGGEQYF.